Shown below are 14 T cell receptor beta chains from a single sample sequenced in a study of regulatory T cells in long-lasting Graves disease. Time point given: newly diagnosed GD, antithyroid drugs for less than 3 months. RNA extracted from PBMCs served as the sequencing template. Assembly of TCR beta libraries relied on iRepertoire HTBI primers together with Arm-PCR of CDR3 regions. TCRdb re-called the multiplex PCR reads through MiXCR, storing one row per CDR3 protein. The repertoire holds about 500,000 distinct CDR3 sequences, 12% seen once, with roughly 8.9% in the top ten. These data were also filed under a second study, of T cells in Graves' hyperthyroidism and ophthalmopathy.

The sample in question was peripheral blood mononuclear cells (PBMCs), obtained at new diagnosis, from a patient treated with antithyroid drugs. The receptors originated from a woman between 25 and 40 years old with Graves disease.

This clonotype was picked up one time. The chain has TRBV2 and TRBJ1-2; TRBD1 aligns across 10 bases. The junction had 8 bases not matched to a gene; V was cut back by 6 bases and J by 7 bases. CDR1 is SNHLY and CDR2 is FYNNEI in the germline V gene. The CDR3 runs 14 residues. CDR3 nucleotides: TGTGCCAGCAGGACGGGACAGGGGTTTACTGGCTACACCTTC. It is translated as CASRTGQGFTGYTF. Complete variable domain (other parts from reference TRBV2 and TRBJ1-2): EPEVTQTPSHQVTQMGQEVILRCVPISNHLYFYWYRQILGQKVEFLVSFYNNEISEKSEIFDDQFSVERPDGSNFTLKIRSTKLEDSAMYFCASRTGQGFTGYTFGSGTRLTVV.

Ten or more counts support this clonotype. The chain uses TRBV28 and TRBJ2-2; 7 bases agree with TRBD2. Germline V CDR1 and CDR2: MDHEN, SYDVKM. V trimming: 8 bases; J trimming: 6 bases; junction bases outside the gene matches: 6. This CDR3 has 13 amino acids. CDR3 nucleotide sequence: TGTGCCAGCTGGCCCCGGGGGGCCGGGGAGCTGTTTTTT. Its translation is CASWPRGAGELFF.

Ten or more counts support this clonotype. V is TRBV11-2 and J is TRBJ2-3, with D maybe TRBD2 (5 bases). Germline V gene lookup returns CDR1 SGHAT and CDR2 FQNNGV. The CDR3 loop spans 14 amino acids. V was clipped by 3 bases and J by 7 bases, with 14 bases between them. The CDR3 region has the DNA TGTGCCAGCAGCTTCCCGGGGAGAGAGAATACGCAGTATTTT. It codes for CASSFPGRENTQYF.

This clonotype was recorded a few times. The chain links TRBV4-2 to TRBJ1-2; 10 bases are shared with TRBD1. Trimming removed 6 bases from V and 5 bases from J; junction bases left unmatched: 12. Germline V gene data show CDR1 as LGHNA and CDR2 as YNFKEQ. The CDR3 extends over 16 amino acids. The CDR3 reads CASREWGQGNGYGYTF. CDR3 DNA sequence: TGTGCCAGCAGGGAGTGGGGACAGGGGAATGGGTATGGCTACACCTTC.

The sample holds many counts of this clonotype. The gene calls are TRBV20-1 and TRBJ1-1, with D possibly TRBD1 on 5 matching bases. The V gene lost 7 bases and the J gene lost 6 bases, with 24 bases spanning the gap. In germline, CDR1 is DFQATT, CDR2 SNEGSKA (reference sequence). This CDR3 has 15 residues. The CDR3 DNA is TGCAGTGGGACACAGGCCTTCCTTCTAGGCGCTGAAGCTTTCTTT. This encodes CSGTQAFLLGAEAFF.

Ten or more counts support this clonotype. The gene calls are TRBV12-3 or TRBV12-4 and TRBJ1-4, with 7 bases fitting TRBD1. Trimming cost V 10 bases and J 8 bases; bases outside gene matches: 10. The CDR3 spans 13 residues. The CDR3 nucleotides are TGTGCCACCAGACCGGGACAGACGGAAAAACTGTTTTTT. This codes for CATRPGQTEKLFF.

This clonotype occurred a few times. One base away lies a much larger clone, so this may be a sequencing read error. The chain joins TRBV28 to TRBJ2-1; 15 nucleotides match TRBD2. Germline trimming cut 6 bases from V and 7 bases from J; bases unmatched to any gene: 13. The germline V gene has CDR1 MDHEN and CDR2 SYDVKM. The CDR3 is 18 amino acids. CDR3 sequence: CASSKPGLAGGFENEQFF. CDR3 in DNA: TGTGCCAGCAGCAAACCGGGACTAGCGGGAGGATTCGAGAATGAGCAGTTCTTC.

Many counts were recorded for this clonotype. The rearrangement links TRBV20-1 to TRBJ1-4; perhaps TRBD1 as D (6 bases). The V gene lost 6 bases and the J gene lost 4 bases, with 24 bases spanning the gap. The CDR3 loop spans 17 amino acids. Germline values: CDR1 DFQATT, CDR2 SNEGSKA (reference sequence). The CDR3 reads CSAITGKGGRFNEKLFF. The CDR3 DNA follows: TGCAGTGCAATAACAGGGAAGGGGGGGCGGTTTAATGAAAAACTGTTTTTT.

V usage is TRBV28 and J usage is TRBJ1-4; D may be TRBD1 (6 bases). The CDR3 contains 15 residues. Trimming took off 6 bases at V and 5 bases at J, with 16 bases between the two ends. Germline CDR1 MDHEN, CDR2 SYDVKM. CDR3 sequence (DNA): TGTGCCAGCAGCTCATTTCGAGGGGGAAATGAAAAACTGTTTTTT. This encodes CASSSFRGGNEKLFF.

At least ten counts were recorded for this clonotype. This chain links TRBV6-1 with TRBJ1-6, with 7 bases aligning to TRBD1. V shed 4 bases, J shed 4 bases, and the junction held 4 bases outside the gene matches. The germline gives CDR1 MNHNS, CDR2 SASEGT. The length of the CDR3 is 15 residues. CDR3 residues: CASSANRGYNSPLHF. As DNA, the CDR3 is TGTGCCAGCAGTGCGAACAGGGGATATAATTCACCCCTCCACTTT.

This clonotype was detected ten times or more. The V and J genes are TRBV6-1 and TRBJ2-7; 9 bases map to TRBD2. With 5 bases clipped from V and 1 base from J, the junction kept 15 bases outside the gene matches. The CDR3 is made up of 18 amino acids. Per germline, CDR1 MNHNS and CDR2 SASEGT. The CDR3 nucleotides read TGTGCCAGCAGTCCGACATTACCGACTAGCGGATTTTCCTACGAGCAGTACTTC. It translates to CASSPTLPTSGFSYEQYF.

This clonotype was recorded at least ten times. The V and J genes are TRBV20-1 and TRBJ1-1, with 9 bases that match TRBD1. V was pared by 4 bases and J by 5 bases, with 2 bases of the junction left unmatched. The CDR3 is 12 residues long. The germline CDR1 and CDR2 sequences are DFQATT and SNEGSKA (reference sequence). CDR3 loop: CSATDRGTEAFF. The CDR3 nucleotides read TGCAGTGCTACAGACAGGGGGACTGAAGCTTTCTTT.

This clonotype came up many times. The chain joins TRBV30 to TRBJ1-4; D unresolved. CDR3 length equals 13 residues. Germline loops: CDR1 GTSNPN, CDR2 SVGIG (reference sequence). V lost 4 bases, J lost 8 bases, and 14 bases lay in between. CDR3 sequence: CAWTPWTVEKLFF. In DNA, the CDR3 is TGTGCCTGGACCCCTTGGACCGTGGAAAAACTGTTTTTT.

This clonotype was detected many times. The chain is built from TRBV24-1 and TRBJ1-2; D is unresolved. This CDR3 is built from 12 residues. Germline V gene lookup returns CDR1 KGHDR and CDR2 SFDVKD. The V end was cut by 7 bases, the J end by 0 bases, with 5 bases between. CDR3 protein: CATSPSNYGYTF. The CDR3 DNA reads TGTGCCACCAGCCCCTCTAACTATGGCTACACCTTC.